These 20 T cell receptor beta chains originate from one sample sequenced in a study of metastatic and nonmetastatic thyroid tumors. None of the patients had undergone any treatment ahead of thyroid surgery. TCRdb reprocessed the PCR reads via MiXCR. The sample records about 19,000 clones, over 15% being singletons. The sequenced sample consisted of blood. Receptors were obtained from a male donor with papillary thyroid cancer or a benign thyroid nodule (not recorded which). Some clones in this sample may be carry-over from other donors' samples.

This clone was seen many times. The CDR3 region is CASSLLYRGFDYGYTF. As DNA, the CDR3 is TGTGCCAGCAGCTTGTTGTACAGGGGGTTCGACTATGGCTACACCTTC. The rearrangement uses TRBV5-4 and TRBJ1-2; 8 positions agree with TRBD1. The CDR3 is made up of 16 amino acids. Per the germline V gene, CDR1 is SGHNT and CDR2 is YYREEE (reference sequence). The trim removed 1 base at V and 3 bases at J, leaving 8 bases unmatched.

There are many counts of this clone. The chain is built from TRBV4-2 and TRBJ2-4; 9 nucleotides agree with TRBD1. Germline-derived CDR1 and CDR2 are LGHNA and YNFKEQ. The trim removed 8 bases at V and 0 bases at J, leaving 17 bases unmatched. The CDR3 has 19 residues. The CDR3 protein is CASLKTGGDGLLAKNIQYF. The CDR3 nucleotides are TGTGCCAGCTTGAAAACAGGGGGCGATGGGTTACTAGCCAAAAACATTCAGTACTTC.

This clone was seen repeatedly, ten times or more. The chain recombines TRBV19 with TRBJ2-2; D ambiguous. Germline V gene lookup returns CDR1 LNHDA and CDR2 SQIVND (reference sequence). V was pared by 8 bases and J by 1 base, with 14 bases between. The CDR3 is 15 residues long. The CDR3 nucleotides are TGTGCCAGTCGCCTAGGAAGTCTGAACACCGGGGAGCTGTTTTTT. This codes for CASRLGSLNTGELFF.

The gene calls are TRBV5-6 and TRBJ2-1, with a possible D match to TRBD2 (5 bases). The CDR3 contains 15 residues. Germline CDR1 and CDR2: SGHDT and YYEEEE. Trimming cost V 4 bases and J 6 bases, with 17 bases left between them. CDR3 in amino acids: CASSRGSIGLNEQFF. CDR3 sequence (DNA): TGTGCCAGCAGCCGTGGTAGTATCGGACTCAATGAGCAGTTCTTC.

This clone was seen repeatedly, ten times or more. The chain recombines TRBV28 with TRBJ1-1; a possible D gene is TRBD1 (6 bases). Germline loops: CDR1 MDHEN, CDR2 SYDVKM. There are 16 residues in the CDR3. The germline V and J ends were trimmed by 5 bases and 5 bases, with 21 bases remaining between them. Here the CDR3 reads CASSHSGGRARTEAFF. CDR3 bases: TGTGCCAGCAGTCATTCTGGGGGCAGGGCCCGAACTGAAGCTTTCTTT. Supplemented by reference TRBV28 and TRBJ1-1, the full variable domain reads DVKVTQSSRYLVKRTGEKVFLECVQDMDHENMFWYRQDPGLGLRLIYFSYDVKMKEKGDIPEGYSVSREKKERFSLILESASTNQTSMYLCASSHSGGRARTEAFFGQGTRLTVV.

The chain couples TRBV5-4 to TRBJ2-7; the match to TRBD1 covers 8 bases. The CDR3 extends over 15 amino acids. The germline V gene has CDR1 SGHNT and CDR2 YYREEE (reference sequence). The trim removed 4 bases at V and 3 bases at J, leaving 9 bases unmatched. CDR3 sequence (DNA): TGTGCCAGCAGCACGAATACAGGGGGAGGCTACGAGCAGTACTTC. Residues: CASSTNTGGGYEQYF. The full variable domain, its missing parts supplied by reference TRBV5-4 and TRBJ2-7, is ETGVTQSPTHLIKTRGQQVTLRCSSQSGHNTVSWYQQALGQGPQFIFQYYREEENGRGNFPPRFSGLQFPNYSSELNVNALELDDSALYLCASSTNTGGGYEQYFGPGTRLTVT.

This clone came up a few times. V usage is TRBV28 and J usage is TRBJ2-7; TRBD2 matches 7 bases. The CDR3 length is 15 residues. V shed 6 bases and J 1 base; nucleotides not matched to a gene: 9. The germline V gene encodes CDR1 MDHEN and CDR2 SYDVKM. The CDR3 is CASSLPGGSSYEQYF. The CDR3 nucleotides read TGTGCCAGCAGCCTCCCGGGGGGATCTTCCTACGAGCAGTACTTC. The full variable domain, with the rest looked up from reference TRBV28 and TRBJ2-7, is DVKVTQSSRYLVKRTGEKVFLECVQDMDHENMFWYRQDPGLGLRLIYFSYDVKMKEKGDIPEGYSVSREKKERFSLILESASTNQTSMYLCASSLPGGSSYEQYFGPGTRLTVT.

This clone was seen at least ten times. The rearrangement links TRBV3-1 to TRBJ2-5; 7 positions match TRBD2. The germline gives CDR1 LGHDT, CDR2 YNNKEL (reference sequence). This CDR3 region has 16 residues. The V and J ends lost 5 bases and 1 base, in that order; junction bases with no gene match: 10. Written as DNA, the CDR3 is TGTGCCAGCAGCGCGCTTGGAGCGGGACGCCAAGAGACCCAGTACTTC. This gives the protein CASSALGAGRQETQYF.

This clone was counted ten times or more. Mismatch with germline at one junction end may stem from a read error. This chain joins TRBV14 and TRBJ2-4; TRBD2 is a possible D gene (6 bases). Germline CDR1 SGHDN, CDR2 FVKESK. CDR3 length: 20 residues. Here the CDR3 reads CASTQTFEWDFLRAKNIQYF. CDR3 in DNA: TGTGCCAGCACCCAAACATTTGAGTGGGACTTCTTAAGAGCCAAAAACATTCAGTACTTC.

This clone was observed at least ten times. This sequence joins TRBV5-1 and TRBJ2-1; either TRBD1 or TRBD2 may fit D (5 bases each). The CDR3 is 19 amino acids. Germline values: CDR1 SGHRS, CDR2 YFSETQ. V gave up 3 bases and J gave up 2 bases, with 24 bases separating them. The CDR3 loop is CASSSGAPKRLGTYNEQFF. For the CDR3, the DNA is TGCGCCAGCAGCTCCGGGGCCCCCAAAAGGCTAGGAACCTACAATGAGCAGTTCTTC.

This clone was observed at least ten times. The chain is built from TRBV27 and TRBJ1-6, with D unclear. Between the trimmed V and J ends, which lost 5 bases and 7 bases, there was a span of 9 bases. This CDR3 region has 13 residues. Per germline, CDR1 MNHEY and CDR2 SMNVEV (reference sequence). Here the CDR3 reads CASSPSRNSPLHF. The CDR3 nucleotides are TGTGCCAGCAGTCCATCAAGGAATTCACCCCTCCACTTT.

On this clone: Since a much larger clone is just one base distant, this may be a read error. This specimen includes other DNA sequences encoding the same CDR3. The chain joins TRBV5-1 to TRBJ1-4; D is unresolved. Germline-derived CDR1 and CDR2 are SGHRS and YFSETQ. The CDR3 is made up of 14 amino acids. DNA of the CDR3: TGCGCCAGCAGCTTGGGAGGTCTGGATGAAAAACTATTTTTT. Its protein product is CASSLGGLDEKLFF.

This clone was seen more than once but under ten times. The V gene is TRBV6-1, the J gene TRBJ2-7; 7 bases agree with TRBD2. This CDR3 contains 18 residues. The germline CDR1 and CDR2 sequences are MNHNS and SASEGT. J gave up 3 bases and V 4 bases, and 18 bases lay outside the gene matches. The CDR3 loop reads CASSARTSVNGQYYEQYF. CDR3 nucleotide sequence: TGTGCCAGCAGTGCTAGAACTAGCGTGAACGGCCAATACTACGAGCAGTACTTC.

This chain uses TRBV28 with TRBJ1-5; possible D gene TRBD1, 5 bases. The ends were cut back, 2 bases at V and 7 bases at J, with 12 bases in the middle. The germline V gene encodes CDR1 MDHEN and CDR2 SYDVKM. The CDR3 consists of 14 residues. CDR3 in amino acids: CASSLPGGKQPQHF. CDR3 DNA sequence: TGTGCCAGCAGTTTACCGGGGGGGAAACAGCCCCAGCATTTT.

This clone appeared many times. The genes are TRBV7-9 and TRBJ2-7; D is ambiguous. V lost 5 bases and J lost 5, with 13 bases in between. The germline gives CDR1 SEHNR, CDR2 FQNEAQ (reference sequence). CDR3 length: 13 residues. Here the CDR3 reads CASSPGNDDEQYF. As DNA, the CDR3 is TGTGCCAGCAGCCCCGGCAATGACGACGAGCAGTACTTC.

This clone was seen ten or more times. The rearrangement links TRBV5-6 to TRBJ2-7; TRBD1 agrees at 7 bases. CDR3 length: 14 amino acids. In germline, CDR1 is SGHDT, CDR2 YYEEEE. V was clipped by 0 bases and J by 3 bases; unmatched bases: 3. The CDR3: CASSLDRGIYEQYF. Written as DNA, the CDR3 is TGTGCCAGCAGCTTGGACAGGGGTATCTACGAGCAGTACTTC.

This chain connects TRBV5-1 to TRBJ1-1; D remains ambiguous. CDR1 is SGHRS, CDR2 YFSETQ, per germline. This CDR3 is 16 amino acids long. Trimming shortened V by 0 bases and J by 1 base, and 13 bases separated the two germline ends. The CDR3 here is CASSLGGQISNTEAFF. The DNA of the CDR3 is TGCGCCAGCAGCTTGGGGGGTCAAATTTCGAACACTGAAGCTTTCTTT.

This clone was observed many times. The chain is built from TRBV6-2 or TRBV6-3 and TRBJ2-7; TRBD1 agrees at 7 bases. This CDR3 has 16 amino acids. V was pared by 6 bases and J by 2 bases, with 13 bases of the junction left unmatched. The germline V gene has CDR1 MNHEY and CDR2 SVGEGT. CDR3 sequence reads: CASRDLTVQGTYEQYF. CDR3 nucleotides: TGTGCCAGCAGAGACCTCACTGTACAGGGGACCTACGAGCAGTACTTC.

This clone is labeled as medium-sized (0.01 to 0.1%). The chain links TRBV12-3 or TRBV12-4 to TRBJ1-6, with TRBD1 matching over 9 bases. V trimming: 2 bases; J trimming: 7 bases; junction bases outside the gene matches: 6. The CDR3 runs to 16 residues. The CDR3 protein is CASSLRYRGLNSPLHF. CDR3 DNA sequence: TGTGCCAGCAGTTTACGATACAGGGGGCTAAATTCACCCCTCCACTTT.

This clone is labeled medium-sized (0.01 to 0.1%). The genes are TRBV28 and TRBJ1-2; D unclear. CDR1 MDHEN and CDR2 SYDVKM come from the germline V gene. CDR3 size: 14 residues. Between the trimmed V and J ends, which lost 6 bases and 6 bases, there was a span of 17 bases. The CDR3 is CASRINLSWNGYTF. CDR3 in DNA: TGTGCCAGCAGGATCAACCTCAGTTGGAATGGCTACACCTTC.